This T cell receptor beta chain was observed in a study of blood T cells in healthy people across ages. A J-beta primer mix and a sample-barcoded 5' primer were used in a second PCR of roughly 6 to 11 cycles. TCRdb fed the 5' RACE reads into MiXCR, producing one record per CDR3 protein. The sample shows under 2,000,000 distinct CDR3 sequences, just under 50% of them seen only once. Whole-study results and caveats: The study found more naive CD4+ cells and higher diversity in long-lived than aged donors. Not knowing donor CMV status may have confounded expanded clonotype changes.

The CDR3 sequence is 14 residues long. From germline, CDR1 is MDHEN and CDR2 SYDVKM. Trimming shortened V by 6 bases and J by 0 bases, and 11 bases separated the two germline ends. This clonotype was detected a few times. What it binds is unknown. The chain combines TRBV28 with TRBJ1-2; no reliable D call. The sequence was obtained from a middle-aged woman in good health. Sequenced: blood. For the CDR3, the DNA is TGTGCCAGCAGCCGATACACAACTAACTATGGCTACACCTTC. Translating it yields CASSRYTTNYGYTF.